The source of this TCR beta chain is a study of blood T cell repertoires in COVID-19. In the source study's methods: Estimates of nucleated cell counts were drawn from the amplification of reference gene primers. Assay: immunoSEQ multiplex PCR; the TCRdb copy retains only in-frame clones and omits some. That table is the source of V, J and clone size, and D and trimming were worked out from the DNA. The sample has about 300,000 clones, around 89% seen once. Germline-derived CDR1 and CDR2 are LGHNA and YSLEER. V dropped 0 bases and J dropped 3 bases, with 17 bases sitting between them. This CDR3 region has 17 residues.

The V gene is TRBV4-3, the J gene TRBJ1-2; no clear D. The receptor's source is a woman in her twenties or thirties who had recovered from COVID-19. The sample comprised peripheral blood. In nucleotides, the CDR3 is TGCGCCAGCAGCCAAGATACGAGGGCGGCGTTTTACTATGGCTACACCTTC. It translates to CASSQDTRAAFYYGYTF.